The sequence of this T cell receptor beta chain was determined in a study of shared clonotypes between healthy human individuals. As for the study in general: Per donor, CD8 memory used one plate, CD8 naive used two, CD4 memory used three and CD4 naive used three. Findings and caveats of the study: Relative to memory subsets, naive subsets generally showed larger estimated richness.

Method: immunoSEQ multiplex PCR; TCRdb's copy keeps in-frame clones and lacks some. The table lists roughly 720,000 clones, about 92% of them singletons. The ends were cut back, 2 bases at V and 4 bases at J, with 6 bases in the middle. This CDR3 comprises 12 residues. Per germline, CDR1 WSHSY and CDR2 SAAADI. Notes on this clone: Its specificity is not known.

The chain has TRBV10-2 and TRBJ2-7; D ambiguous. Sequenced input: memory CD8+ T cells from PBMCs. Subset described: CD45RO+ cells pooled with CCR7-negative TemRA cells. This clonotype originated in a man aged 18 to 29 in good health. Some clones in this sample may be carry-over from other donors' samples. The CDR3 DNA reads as TGCGCCAGCAGTGAGCCCTTTTACGAGCAGTACTTC. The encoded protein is CASSEPFYEQYF.